The entry below gives a single TCR beta chain sequence along with its context. This entry belongs to a study of glioma-infiltrating T cells after dendritic cell vaccination. The time point: after dendritic cell vaccination, including at tumor progression/relapse. Only patients with spare fresh-frozen tumor and over two years of follow-up were included. Blood PBMC samples: pre-vaccination, two weeks post third vaccination, and at tumor progression. V was pared by 5 bases and J by 10 bases, with 23 bases between. The CDR3 contains 16 residues. CDR1 is LNHDA, CDR2 SQIVND, per germline (reference sequence). Only in-frame clones appear in the TCRdb table, and some are missing; sequencing was by immunoSEQ multiplex PCR. The repertoire has roughly 80,000 clones, around 87% of them found once; the top ten carry around 2.4%.

The chain joins TRBV19 to TRBJ1-4; D unclear. The sample in question was blood, obtained after dendritic cell vaccination. This clonotype was sampled from a human donor with glioblastoma. Here the CDR3 reads CASSGGVRAVLGKLFF. The CDR3 region has the DNA TGTGCCAGTAGTGGAGGAGTTAGGGCCGTGTTGGGAAAACTGTTTTTT.